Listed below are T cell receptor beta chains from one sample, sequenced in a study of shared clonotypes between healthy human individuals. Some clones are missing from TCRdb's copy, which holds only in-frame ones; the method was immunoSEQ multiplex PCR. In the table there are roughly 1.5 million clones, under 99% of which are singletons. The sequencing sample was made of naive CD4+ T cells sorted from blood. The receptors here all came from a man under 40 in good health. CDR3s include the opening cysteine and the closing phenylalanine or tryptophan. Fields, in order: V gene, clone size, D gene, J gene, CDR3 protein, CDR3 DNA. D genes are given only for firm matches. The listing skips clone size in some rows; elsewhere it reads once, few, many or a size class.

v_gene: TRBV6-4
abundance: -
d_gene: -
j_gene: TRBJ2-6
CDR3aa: CASSGRAGANVLTF
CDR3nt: TGTGCCAGCAGTGGAAGGGCCGGGGCCAACGTCCTGACTTTC

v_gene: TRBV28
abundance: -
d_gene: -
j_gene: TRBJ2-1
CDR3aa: CASGPVGSYNEQFF
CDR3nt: TGTGCCAGCGGTCCGGTGGGCTCCTACAATGAGCAGTTCTTC

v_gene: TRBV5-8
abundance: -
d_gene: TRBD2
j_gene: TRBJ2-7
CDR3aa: CASSLGRASGRAVEQYF
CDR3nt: TGTGCCAGCAGCTTGGGGAGGGCTAGCGGGAGGGCCGTCGAGCAGTACTTC

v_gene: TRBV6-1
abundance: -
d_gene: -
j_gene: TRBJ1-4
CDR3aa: CAVVTTGAGPEKLFF
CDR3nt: TGTGCCGTCGTTACGACGGGGGCAGGGCCTGAAAAACTGTTTTTT

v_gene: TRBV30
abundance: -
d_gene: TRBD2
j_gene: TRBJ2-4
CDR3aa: CAWAGPSGRAWSLAKNIQYF
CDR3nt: TGTGCCTGGGCCGGCCCTAGCGGGAGGGCCTGGAGTCTAGCCAAAAACATTCAGTACTTC

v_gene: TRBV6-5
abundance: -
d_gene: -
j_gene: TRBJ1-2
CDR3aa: CASTPSERIYGYTF
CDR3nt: TGTGCCAGCACCCCGTCGGAACGGATCTATGGCTACACCTTC

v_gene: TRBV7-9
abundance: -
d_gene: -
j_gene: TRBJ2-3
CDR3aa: CASGVPGQKGDTQYF
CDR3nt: TGTGCCAGCGGAGTGCCGGGGCAAAAGGGAGATACGCAGTATTTT

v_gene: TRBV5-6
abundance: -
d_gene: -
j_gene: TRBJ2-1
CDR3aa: CASSLDPGTAANEQFF
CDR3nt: TGTGCCAGCAGCTTGGATCCGGGGACGGCCGCCAATGAGCAGTTCTTC

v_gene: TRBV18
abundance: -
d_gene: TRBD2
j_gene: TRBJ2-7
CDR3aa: CASSPPTSVSEQYF
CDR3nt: TGTGCCAGCTCACCACCAACTAGCGTTAGCGAGCAGTACTTC

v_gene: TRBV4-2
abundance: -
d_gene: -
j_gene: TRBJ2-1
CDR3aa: CASSQAFGGNEQFF
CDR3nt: TGTGCCAGCAGCCAAGCTTTTGGTGGCAATGAGCAGTTCTTC

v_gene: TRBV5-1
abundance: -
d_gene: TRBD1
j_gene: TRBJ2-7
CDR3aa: CASSPRQGAGEQYF
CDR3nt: TGCGCCAGCAGCCCCCGCCAGGGGGCTGGCGAGCAGTACTTC

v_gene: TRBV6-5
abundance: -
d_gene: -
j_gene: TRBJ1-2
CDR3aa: CATRQEKFYGYTF
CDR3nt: TGTGCCACTAGACAGGAGAAGTTCTATGGCTACACCTTC

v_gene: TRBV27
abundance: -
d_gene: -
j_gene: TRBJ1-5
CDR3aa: CASSFRSLNQPQHF
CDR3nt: TGTGCCAGCAGTTTTAGAAGTTTGAATCAGCCCCAGCATTTT

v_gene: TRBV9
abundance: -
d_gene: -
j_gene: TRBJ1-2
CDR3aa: CASSVWEGGGYTF
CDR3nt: TGTGCCAGCAGCGTGTGGGAGGGCGGTGGCTACACCTTC

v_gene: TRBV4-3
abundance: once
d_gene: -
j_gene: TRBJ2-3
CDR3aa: CASSQSVQAPQYF
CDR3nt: TGCGCCAGCAGCCAGTCCGTTCAGGCCCCGCAGTATTTT

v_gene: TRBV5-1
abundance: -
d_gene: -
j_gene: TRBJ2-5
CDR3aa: CASSDTSSGETQYF
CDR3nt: TGCGCCAGCAGCGACACTAGCTCGGGAGAGACCCAGTACTTC

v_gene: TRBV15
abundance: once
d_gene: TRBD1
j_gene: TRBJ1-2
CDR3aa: CATSDRVGYTF
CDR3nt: TGTGCCACCAGTGACAGGGTTGGCTACACCTTC

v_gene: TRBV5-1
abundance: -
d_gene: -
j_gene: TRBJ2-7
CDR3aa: CASSLGTEYSYEQYF
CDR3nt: TGCGCCAGCAGCTTGGGAACAGAGTACTCCTACGAGCAGTACTTC

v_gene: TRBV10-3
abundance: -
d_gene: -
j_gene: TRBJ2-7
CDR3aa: CAISETRGDWNRYEQYF
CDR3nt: TGTGCCATCAGTGAGACGAGGGGGGACTGGAATCGCTACGAGCAGTACTTC

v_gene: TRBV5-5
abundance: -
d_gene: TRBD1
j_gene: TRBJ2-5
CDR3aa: CASSDRGYQETQYF
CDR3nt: TGTGCCAGCAGCGACAGGGGGTACCAAGAGACCCAGTACTTC

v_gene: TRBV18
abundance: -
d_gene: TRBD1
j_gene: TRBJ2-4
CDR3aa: CASSPGQGQGDIQYF
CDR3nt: TGTGCCAGCTCACCAGGCCAGGGACAGGGAGACATTCAGTACTTC

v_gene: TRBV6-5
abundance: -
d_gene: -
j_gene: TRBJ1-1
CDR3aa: CASSYGGVLGTEAFF
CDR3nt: TGTGCCAGCAGTTATGGGGGGGTGTTGGGCACTGAAGCTTTCTTT

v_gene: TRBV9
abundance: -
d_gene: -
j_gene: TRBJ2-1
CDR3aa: CASSGGPRLEQFF
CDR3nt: TGTGCCAGCAGCGGGGGCCCACGGCTAGAGCAGTTCTTC

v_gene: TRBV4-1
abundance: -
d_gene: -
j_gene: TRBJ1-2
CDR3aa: CASSQDPAYGYTF
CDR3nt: TGCGCCAGCAGCCAAGATCCAGCCTATGGCTACACCTTC

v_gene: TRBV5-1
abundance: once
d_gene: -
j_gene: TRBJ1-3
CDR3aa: CASNPGPSSGNTIYF
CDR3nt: TGCGCCAGTAATCCGGGACCGAGCTCTGGAAACACCATATATTTT

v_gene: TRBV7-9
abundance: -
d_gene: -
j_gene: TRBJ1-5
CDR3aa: CASSSPTGGAGSQPQHF
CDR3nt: TGTGCCAGCAGCAGCCCAACCGGAGGGGCAGGGAGTCAGCCCCAGCATTTT

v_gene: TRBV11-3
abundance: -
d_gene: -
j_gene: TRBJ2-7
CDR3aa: CASSLAGTSYEQYF
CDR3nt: TGTGCCAGCAGCTTAGCCGGGACCTCCTACGAGCAGTACTTC

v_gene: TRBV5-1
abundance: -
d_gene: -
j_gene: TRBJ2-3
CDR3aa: CASRLAGPTLTDTQYF
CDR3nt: TGCGCCAGCAGATTGGCTGGCCCAACTCTCACAGATACGCAGTATTTT

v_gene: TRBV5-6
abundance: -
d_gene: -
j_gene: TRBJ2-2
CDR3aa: CASSLWRGSGPTGELFF
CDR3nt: TGTGCCAGCAGCCTTTGGCGGGGTTCAGGTCCGACCGGGGAGCTGTTTTTT

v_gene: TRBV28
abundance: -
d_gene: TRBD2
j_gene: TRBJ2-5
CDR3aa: CASSPTSVFETQYF
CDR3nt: TGTGCCAGCAGTCCGACTAGCGTGTTTGAGACCCAGTACTTC

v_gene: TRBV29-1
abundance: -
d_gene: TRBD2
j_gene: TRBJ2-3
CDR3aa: CSVVAGGTDTQYF
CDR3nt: TGCAGCGTCGTAGCGGGAGGTACAGATACGCAGTATTTT

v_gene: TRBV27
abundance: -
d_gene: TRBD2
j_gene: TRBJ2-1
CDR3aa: CASSSRLAGGLIEQFF
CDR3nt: TGTGCCAGCAGTTCAAGACTAGCGGGAGGGCTTATTGAGCAGTTCTTC

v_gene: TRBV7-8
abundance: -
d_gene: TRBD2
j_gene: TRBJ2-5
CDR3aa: CASSPSSGRGETQYF
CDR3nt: TGTGCCAGCAGCCCGTCTAGCGGGAGAGGGGAGACCCAGTACTTC

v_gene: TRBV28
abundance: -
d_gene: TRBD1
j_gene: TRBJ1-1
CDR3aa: CASSPPDRVGIAFF
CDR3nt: TGTGCCAGCAGTCCTCCTGACAGGGTTGGGATCGCTTTCTTT

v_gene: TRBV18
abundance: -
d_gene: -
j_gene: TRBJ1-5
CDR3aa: CASSPGLQPNSNQPQHF
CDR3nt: TGTGCCAGCTCCCCGGGACTTCAACCGAATAGCAATCAGCCCCAGCATTTT

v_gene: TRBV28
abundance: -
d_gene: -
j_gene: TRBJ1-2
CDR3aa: CASSLRAHYGYTF
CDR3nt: TGTGCCAGCAGTTTACGGGCGCACTATGGCTACACCTTC

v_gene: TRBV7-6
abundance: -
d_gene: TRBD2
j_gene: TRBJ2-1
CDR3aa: CASSLIAGGYNEQFF
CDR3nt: TGTGCCAGCAGCTTAATAGCGGGAGGCTACAATGAGCAGTTCTTC

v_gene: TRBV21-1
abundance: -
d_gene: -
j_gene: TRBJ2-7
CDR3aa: CAGSPRGSNYEQYF
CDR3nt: TGTGCCGGATCGCCCCGTGGCAGCAACTACGAGCAGTACTTC

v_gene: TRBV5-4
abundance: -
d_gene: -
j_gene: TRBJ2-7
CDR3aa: CASSLSLRGEQYF
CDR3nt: TGTGCCAGCAGCTTGTCCCTGAGGGGGGAGCAGTACTTC

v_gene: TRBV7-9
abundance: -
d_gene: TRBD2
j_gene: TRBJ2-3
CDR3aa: CASSSSSGGDTDTQYF
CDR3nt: TGTGCCAGCAGTTCGTCGTCGGGGGGGGACACAGATACGCAGTATTTT

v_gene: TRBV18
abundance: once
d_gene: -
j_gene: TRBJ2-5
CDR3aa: CASSPSYLSQETQYF
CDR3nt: TGTGCCAGCTCACCATCCTACCTTAGCCAAGAGACCCAGTACTTC

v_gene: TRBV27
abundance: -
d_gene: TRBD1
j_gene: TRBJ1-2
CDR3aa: CASSTGTGANYGYTF
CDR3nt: TGTGCCAGCAGTACCGGGACAGGAGCTAACTATGGCTACACCTTC

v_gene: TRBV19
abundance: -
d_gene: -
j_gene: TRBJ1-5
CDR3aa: CASSIFRGSNQPQHF
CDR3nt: TGTGCCAGTAGTATCTTCAGGGGTAGCAATCAGCCCCAGCATTTT

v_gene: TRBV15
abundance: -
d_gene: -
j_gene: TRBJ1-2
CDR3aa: CAIALRPINYGYTF
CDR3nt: TGTGCCATCGCATTAAGACCGATTAACTATGGCTACACCTTC

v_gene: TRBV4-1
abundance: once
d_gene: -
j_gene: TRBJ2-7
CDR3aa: CASSQDQRSAYEQYF
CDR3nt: TGCGCCAGCAGCCAAGATCAGCGTAGCGCCTACGAGCAGTACTTC

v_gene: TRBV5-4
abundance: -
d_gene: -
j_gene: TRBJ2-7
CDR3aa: CASSFGGSGDYEQYF
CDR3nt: TGTGCCAGCAGCTTTGGCGGAAGCGGAGATTACGAGCAGTACTTC

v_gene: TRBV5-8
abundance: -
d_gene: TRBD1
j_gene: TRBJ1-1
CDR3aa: CASSNRDRGRENTEAFF
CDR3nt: TGTGCCAGCAGCAACCGGGACAGGGGGCGAGAGAACACTGAAGCTTTCTTT

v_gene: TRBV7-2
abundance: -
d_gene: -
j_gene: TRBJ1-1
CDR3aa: CASSTGGGMNTEAFF
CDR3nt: TGTGCCAGCAGCACTGGAGGAGGGATGAACACTGAAGCTTTCTTT

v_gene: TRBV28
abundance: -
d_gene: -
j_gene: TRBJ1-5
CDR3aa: CASSFGPGAYQPQHF
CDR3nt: TGTGCCAGCAGTTTTGGGCCAGGGGCGTATCAGCCCCAGCATTTT